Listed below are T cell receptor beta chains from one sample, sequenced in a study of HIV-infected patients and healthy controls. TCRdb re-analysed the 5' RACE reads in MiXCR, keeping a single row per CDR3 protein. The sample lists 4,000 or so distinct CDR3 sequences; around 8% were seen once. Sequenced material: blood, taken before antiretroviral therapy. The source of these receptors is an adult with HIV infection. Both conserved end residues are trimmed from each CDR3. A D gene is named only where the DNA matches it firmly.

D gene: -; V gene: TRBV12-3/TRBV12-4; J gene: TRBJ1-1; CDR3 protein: ASSSTDRNTEAF
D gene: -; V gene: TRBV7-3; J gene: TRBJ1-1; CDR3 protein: ASSFGGAEVAF
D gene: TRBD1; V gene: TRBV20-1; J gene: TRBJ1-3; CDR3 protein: SARDRGQGGRNTIY
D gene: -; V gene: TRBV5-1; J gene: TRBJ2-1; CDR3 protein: ASSLEGSSYNEQF
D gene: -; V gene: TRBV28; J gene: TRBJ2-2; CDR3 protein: ASRIAGSRTGELF
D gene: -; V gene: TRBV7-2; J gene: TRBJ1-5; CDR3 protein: ASSLGTTQPQH
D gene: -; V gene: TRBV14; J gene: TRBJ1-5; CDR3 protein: ARYRNREDQPQH
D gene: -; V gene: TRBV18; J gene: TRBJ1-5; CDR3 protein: ASSPPGVRSNQPQH
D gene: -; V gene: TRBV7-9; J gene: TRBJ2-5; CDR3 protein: ASSLAQETQY
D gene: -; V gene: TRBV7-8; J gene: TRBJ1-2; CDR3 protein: ASSSRTSQVDYGYT
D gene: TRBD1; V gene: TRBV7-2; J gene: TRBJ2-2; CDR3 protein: ATRHGTGDNTGELF
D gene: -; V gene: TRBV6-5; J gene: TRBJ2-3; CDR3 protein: ASSYSGLFSTDTQY
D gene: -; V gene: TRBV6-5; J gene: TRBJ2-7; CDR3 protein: ASSSIRRAYEQY
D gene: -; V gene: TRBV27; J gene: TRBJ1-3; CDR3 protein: ASSLRVGNTIY
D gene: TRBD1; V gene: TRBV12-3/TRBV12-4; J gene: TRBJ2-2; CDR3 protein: ASSPGTGGPGELF
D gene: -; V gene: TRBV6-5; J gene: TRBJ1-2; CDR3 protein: ASSYNQSPGFPYGYT
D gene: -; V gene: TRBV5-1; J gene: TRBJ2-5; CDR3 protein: ASSAGGQETQY
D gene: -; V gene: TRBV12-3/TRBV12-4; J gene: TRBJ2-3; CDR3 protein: ASSPPRGAPSTDTQY
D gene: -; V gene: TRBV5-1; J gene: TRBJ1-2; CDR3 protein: ASSDGTYYGYT
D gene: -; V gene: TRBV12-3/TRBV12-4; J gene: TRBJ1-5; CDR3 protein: ASSLAGQPQH
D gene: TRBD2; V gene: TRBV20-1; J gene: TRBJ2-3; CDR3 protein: SAITSGSSADTQY
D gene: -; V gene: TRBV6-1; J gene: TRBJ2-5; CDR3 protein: ASILISSPQALKETQY